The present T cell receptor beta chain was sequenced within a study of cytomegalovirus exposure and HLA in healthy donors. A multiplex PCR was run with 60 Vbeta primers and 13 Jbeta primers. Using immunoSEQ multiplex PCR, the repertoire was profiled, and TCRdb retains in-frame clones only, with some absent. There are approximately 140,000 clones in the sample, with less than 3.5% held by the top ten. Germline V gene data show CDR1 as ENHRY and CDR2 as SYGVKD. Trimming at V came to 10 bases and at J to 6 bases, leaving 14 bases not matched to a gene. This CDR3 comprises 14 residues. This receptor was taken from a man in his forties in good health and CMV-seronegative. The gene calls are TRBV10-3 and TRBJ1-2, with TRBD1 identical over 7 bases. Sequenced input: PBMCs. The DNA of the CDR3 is TGTGCCACCCTACAACCGGGACAGAGAAATGGCTACACCTTC. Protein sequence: CATLQPGQRNGYTF.